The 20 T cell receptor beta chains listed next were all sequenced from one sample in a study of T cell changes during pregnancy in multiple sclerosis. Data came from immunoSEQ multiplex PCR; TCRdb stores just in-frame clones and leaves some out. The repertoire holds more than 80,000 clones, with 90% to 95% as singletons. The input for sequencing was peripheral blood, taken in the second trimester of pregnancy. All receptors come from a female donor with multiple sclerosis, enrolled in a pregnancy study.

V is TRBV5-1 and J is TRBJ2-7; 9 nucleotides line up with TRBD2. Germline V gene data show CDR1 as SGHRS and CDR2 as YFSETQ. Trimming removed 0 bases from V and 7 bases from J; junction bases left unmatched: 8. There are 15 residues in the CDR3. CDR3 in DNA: TGCGCCAGCAGCTTGGTGGTAGCGGGAGAGGGTGAGCAGTACTTC. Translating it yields CASSLVVAGEGEQYF.

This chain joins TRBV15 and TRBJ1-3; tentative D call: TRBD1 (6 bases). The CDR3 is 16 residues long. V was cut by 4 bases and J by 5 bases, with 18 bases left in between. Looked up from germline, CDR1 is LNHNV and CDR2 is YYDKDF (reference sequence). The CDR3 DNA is TGTGCCACCAGCACCCCCGGGCGGGGGCGGAGAAACACCATATATTTT. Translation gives CATSTPGRGRRNTIYF.

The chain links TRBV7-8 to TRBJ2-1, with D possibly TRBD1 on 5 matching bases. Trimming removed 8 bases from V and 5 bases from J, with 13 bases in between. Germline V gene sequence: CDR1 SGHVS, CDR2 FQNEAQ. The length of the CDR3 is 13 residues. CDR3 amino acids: CASSFSGNNEQFF. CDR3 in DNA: TGTGCCAGCTCCTTTTCAGGGAACAATGAGCAGTTCTTC.

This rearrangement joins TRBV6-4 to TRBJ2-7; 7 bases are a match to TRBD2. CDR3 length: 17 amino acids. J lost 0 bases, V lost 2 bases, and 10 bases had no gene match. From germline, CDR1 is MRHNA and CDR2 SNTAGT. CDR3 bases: TGTGCCAGCAGTGACCCTAGACTAGCCGACAGCTCCTACGAGCAGTACTTC. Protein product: CASSDPRLADSSYEQYF.

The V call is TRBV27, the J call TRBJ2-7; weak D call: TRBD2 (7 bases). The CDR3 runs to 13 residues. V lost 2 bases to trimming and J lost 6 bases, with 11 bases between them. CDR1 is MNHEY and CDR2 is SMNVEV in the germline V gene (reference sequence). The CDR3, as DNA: TGTGCCAGCAGTTTAAGGGGGGGGTTCGAGCAGTACTTC. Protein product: CASSLRGGFEQYF.

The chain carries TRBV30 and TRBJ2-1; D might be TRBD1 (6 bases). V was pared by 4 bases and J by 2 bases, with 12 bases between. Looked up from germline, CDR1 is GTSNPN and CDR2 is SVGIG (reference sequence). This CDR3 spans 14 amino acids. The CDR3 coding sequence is TGTGCCTGGAACGACAGGTCAGCCTACAATGAGCAGTTCTTC. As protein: CAWNDRSAYNEQFF. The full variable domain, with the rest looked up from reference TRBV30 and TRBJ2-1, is SQTIHQWPATLVQPVGSPLSLECTVEGTSNPNLYWYRQAAGRGLQLLFYSVGIGQISSEVPQNLSASRPQDRQFILSSKKLLLSDSGFYLCAWNDRSAYNEQFFGPGTRLTVL.

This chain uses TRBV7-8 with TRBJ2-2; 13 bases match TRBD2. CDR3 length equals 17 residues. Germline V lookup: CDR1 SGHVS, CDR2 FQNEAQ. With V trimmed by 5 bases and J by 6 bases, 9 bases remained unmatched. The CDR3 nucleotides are TGTGCCAGCAGCGGACGACTAGCGGGAGGACGGGCCGGGGAGCTGTTTTTT. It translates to CASSGRLAGGRAGELFF.

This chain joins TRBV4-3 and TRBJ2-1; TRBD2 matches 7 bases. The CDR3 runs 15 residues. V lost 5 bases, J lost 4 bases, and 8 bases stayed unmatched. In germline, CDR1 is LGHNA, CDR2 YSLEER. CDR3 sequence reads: CASSDRASGYNEQFF. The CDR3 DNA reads TGCGCCAGCAGCGACCGGGCTAGCGGTTACAATGAGCAGTTCTTC.

The DNA of the CDR3 is TGTGCCAGCAGTATAAACAGGGGGCGGGAGACCCAGTACTTC. Translated, it gives CASSINRGRETQYF. V and J are TRBV28 and TRBJ2-5, with 9 nucleotides matching TRBD1. Per the germline V gene, CDR1 is MDHEN and CDR2 is SYDVKM. The CDR3 is made up of 14 amino acids. V gave up 5 bases and J gave up 5 bases; unmatched junction bases: 6.

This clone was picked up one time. This CDR3 is CASSASSGGYEQYF. In DNA form, the CDR3 reads TGTGCCAGCAGCGCGTCTAGCGGAGGCTACGAGCAGTACTTC. The chain carries TRBV5-4 and TRBJ2-7, with 7 bases identical to TRBD2. The CDR3 runs 14 residues. CDR1 and CDR2 from the germline V gene are SGHNT and YYREEE (reference sequence). V gave up 4 bases and J gave up 3 bases; unmatched junction bases: 7. The variable domain in full, with the rest retrieved from reference TRBV5-4 and TRBJ2-7, is ETGVTQSPTHLIKTRGQQVTLRCSSQSGHNTVSWYQQALGQGPQFIFQYYREEENGRGNFPPRFSGLQFPNYSSELNVNALELDDSALYLCASSASSGGYEQYFGPGTRLTVT.

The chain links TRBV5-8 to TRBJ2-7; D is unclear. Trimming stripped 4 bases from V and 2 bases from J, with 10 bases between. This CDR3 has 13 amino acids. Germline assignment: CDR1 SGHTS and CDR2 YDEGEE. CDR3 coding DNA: TGTGCCAGCAGCCCCGGTGGGCCCTACGAGCAGTACTTC. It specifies CASSPGGPYEQYF.

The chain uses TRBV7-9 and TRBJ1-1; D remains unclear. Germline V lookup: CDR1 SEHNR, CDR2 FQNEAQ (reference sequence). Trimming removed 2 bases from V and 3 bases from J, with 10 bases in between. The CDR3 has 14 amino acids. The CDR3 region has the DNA TGTGCCAGCAGCTTACCGGGGATGGACACTGAAGCTTTCTTT. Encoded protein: CASSLPGMDTEAFF.

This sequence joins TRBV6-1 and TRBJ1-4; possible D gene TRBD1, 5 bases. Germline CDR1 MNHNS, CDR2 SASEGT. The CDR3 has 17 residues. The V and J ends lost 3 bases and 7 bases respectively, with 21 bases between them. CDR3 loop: CASSESGFWGQGEKLFF. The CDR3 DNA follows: TGTGCCAGCAGTGAGTCCGGGTTCTGGGGCCAGGGTGAAAAACTGTTTTTT.

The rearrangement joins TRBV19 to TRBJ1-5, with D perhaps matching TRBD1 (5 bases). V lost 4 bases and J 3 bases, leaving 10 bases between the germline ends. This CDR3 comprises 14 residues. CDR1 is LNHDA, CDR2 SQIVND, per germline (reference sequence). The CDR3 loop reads CASSRGGDNQPQHF. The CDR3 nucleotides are TGTGCCAGTAGTAGGGGAGGGGACAATCAGCCCCAGCATTTT.

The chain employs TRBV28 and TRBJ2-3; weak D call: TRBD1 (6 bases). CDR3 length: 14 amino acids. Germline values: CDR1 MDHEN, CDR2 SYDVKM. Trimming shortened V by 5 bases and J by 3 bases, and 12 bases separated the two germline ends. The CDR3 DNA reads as TGTGCCAGCAGTACCCCTAGGGGGACAGATACGCAGTATTTT. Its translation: CASSTPRGTDTQYF.

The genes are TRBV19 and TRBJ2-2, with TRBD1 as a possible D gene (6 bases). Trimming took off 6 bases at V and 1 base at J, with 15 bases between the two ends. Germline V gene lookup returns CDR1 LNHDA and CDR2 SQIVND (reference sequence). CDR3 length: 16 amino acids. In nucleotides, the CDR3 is TGTGCCAGTAGAAACTTGGGACATAGGAACACCGGGGAGCTGTTTTTT. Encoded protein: CASRNLGHRNTGELFF.

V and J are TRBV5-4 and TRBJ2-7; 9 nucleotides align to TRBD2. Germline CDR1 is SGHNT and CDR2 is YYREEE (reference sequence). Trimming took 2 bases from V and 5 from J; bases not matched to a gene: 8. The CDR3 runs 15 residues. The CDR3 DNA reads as TGTGCCAGCAGCTTAGGTGGGCTAGCGGGGAACGAGCAGTACTTC. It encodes CASSLGGLAGNEQYF.

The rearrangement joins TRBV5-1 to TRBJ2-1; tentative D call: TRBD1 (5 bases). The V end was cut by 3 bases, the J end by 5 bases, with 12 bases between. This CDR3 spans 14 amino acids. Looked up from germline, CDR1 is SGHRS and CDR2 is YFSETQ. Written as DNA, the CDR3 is TGCGCCAGCAGCTGGGGCCTAGGGAACAATGAGCAGTTCTTC. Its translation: CASSWGLGNNEQFF.

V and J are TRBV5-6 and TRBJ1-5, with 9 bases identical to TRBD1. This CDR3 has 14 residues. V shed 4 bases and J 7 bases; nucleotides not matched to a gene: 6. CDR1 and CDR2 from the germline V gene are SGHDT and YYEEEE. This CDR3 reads CASSEGQGEQPQHF. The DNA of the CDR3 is TGTGCCAGCAGCGAGGGACAGGGCGAACAGCCCCAGCATTTT.

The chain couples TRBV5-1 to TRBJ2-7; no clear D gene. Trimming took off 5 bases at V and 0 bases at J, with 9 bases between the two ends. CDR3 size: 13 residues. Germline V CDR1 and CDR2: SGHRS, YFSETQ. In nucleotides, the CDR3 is TGCGCCAGCAGGAACGAGGCCTCCTACGAGCAGTACTTC. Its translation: CASRNEASYEQYF.